This T cell receptor (beta chain) was retrieved from a study of blood T cells in healthy people across ages. Findings and limits, study-wide: The study could not conclusively compare naive and antigen-experienced cells, given its unsorted PBMCs.

The V and J ends lost 4 bases and 6 bases, in that order; junction bases with no gene match: 8. The CDR3 has 16 amino acids. Germline CDR1 is MNHEY and CDR2 is SMNVEV (reference sequence). Primed by a sample-barcoded 5' primer and a J-beta primer mix, a second PCR proceeded for about 6 to 12 cycles. Each cDNA molecule received a tag from a template-switch adaptor that had 12 random nucleotides. MiXCR, run by TCRdb on the 5' RACE reads, gives a single entry per CDR3 protein. In the table there are 650,000 to 800,000 distinct CDR3 sequences, about 42% of which are singletons. Per sample, at least 5 micrograms of total RNA were extracted. Note on this clonotype: Its target is unknown.

The TCR comes from a man between 60 and 70 years old in good health. V usage is TRBV27 and J usage is TRBJ1-6; 8 bases match TRBD1. The sequenced sample consisted of blood. This chain's CDR3 is CASSSPGGAINSPLHF. DNA of the CDR3: TGTGCCAGCAGTTCCCCAGGGGGCGCTATTAATTCACCCCTCCACTTT.